This T cell receptor (beta chain) is from a study of T cell repertoires in cytomegalovirus infection. Study-wide results and caveats: Cumulative public TCR beta family frequency identified CMV carriers with the relevant HLA.

A single record per CDR3 protein comes from TCRdb applying MiXCR to the reads. This sample yields 150,000 or so distinct CDR3 sequences, of which around 32% are seen a single time; around 50% belongs to the top ten. From germline, CDR1 is LGHNA and CDR2 YSLEER. V lost 0 bases to trimming and J lost 2 bases, with 16 bases between them. The length of the CDR3 is 18 residues. With regard to this clonotype: The target antigen is unknown.

The clonotype originates from a human donor in good health (CMV status not recorded). Some clones in this sample may be carry-over from other donors' samples. The V call is TRBV4-3, the J call TRBJ1-4; D is possibly TRBD1 (5 bases). This sample comprised CD8+ T cells from cultured PBMCs, obtained from culture after CMV antigen stimulation. Here the CDR3 reads CASSQDPTGGGTNEKLFF. DNA of the CDR3: TGCGCCAGCAGCCAAGACCCGACGGGGGGAGGGACTAATGAAAAACTGTTTTTT.